Following are 27 T cell receptor beta chains from one sample sequenced in a study of TIL therapy for anti-PD-1-resistant metastatic lung cancer (dated by TCRdb to about 2021). The immunoSEQ v3 hsTCRB kit was used to amplify TCR beta CDR3 regions from genomic DNA through bias-controlled multiplex PCR. As stored in TCRdb, this immuneACCESS dataset retains in-frame rearrangements with V and J assigned. A fraction of the clones does not appear; measured against another copy, unresolved V genes explain less than half of the discrepancy, and the remainder lacks a known reason. This sample is represented by about 50,000 clones; about two thirds of them were singletons. The ten top clones hold 5.6% of the sample. The time point label, as the study defines it: pre-treatment sample, taken before nivolumab and TIL therapy. Excised metastases, mostly pleural nodules or supraclavicular lymph nodes, were used as baseline tumor samples and were taken from the same resection from which TIL were grown.

Material: tumor tissue, obtained at baseline. Receptors were obtained from a person between 25 and 79 years old with non-small cell lung cancer.

V and J are TRBV6-5 and TRBJ2-7, with D perhaps assigned TRBD1 or TRBD2 (6 bases each). V was pared by 6 bases and J by 2 bases, with 14 bases between. This CDR3 is built from 14 residues. Germline CDR1 and CDR2: MNHEY and SVGAGI. The CDR3 DNA reads as TGTGCCAGCAGGTCACCAGGGGAGGCCTACGAGCAGTACTTC. It specifies CASRSPGEAYEQYF.

The sample holds one count of this clone. The V and J genes are TRBV2 and TRBJ1-1, with D unresolved. Germline CDR1 and CDR2: SNHLY and FYNNEI. Trimming shortened V by 1 base and J by 9 bases, and 12 bases separated the two germline ends. The CDR3 extends over 13 amino acids. The CDR3 DNA reads TGTGCCAGCAGTGAAGGTCCAGGACTTCAAGCTTTCTTT. Its protein product is CASSEGPGLQAFF.

The chain is built from TRBV19 and TRBJ2-1; D is ambiguous. Germline CDR1 is LNHDA and CDR2 is SQIVND (reference sequence). This CDR3 spans 18 amino acids. V was clipped by 5 bases and J by 0 bases, with 20 bases between them. The chain's CDR3 is CASSPRNSGTSSYNEQFF. The CDR3 DNA follows: TGTGCCAGTAGTCCCCGGAACTCGGGCACAAGCTCCTACAATGAGCAGTTCTTC.

The gene calls are TRBV28 and TRBJ2-7, with D tentatively TRBD1 (5 bases). There are 13 residues in the CDR3. Germline CDR1 and CDR2: MDHEN and SYDVKM. V was shortened by 6 bases and J by 1 base, with 10 bases between the two germline ends. The CDR3 coding sequence is TGTGCCAGCAGGATCGACAGTTCCTACGAGCAGTACTTC. It yields the protein CASRIDSSYEQYF.

The chain employs TRBV19 and TRBJ2-1; 8 bases align to TRBD2. V shed 2 bases, J shed 5 bases, and the junction held 8 bases outside the gene matches. Germline V gene data show CDR1 as LNHDA and CDR2 as SQIVND (reference sequence). The length of the CDR3 is 16 residues. As DNA, the CDR3 is TGTGCCAGTAGTATACCCCCAGGGCGGGGGGACAATGAGCAGTTCTTC. This encodes CASSIPPGRGDNEQFF.

This clone occurred a few times. The chain carries TRBV2 and TRBJ2-7, with D possibly TRBD2 on 6 matching bases. Trimming removed 3 bases at V and 0 bases at J, with 15 bases between. The germline V gene encodes CDR1 SNHLY and CDR2 FYNNEI. The CDR3 extends over 16 amino acids. DNA of the CDR3: TGTGCCAGCAGTGAGGGGGGAGGAATCGTCTCCTACGAGCAGTACTTC. Residues: CASSEGGGIVSYEQYF.

The chain is built from TRBV14 and TRBJ1-4; a possible D gene is TRBD1 (6 bases). The CDR3 extends over 13 amino acids. Looked up from germline, CDR1 is SGHDN and CDR2 is FVKESK. The germline V and J ends were trimmed by 6 bases and 9 bases, with 14 bases remaining between them. The CDR3 here is CASRQGGRKKLFF. Here the CDR3 DNA reads TGTGCCAGCAGACAGGGTGGAAGGAAAAAACTGTTTTTT.

The chain has TRBV11-1 and TRBJ1-3; no clear D gene. V lost 6 bases, J lost 0 bases, and 12 bases lay in between. Looked up from germline, CDR1 is SGHAT and CDR2 is FQDESV (reference sequence). CDR3 length: 15 amino acids. Here the CDR3 reads CASSRTRFSGNTIYF. Here the CDR3 DNA reads TGTGCCAGCAGTCGTACACGGTTCTCTGGAAACACCATATATTTT.

This clone has a count of ten or more. The rearrangement links TRBV7-9 to TRBJ1-2, with 12 bases aligning to TRBD1. V shed 3 bases and J 6 bases; nucleotides not matched to a gene: 5. Germline V gene data show CDR1 as SEHNR and CDR2 as FQNEAQ (reference sequence). The CDR3 loop spans 15 amino acids. CDR3 nucleotide sequence: TGTGCCAGCAGCTTGACCGGGACAGGGGGCGATGGCTACACCTTC. Its protein product is CASSLTGTGGDGYTF. The full variable domain, completed using reference TRBV7-9 and TRBJ1-2, is DTGVSQNPRHKITKRGQNVTFRCDPISEHNRLYWYRQTLGQGPEFLTYFQNEAQLEKSRLLSDRFSAERPKGSFSTLEIQRTEQGDSAMYLCASSLTGTGGDGYTFGSGTRLTVV.

The chain carries TRBV6-5 and TRBJ1-2; perhaps TRBD1 as D (5 bases). The germline V gene has CDR1 MNHEY and CDR2 SVGAGI. This CDR3 contains 11 residues. V was clipped by 10 bases and J by 4 bases, with 10 bases between them. CDR3 amino acids: CATGRGYGYTF. The CDR3 region has the DNA TGTGCCACTGGGAGGGGCTATGGCTACACCTTC.

This clone has only a few counts. V and J are TRBV5-1 and TRBJ1-2; D is ambiguous. Trimming took off 0 bases at V and 4 bases at J, with 10 bases between the two ends. The CDR3 extends over 14 amino acids. Looked up from germline, CDR1 is SGHRS and CDR2 is YFSETQ. CDR3 region: CASSLAEGVYGYTF. CDR3 in DNA: TGCGCCAGCAGCTTGGCCGAGGGCGTCTATGGCTACACCTTC.

This clone was found a few times. The gene calls are TRBV7-2 and TRBJ2-7; D uncertain. This CDR3 is built from 13 residues. Germline loops: CDR1 SGHTA, CDR2 FQGNSA. V was pared by 1 base and J by 4 bases, with 8 bases between. The CDR3 is CASSLVIKYEQYF. DNA of the CDR3: TGTGCCAGCAGCTTAGTGATTAAGTACGAGCAGTACTTC.

The chain carries TRBV5-4 and TRBJ1-1; 8 bases match TRBD1. The CDR3 contains 15 residues. Germline values: CDR1 SGHNT, CDR2 YYREEE (reference sequence). Germline trimming cut 6 bases from V and 3 bases from J; bases unmatched to any gene: 10. CDR3 amino acids: CASTFGQGLDTEAFF. For the CDR3, the DNA is TGTGCCAGCACCTTCGGACAGGGTCTGGACACTGAAGCTTTCTTT. The full variable domain, rest sourced from reference TRBV5-4 and TRBJ1-1, is ETGVTQSPTHLIKTRGQQVTLRCSSQSGHNTVSWYQQALGQGPQFIFQYYREEENGRGNFPPRFSGLQFPNYSSELNVNALELDDSALYLCASTFGQGLDTEAFFGQGTRLTVV.

This clone has only a few counts. The V gene is TRBV27, the J gene TRBJ1-2; D is undetermined. CDR1 and CDR2 from the germline V gene are MNHEY and SMNVEV (reference sequence). The CDR3 loop spans 9 amino acids. V was pared by 5 bases and J by 7 bases, with 2 bases between. CDR3 sequence (DNA): TGTGCCAGCAGTAGTGGCTACACCTTC. Protein product: CASSSGYTF.

The chain couples TRBV7-8 to TRBJ1-2, with 12 bases aligning to TRBD1. J was trimmed by 1 base and V by 4 bases; bases with no gene match: 4. CDR1 SGHVS and CDR2 FQNEAQ come from the germline V gene. This CDR3 comprises 16 residues. CDR3 loop: CASSSGTGGYNYGYTF. For the CDR3, the DNA is TGTGCCAGCAGCTCTGGGACAGGGGGCTATAACTATGGCTACACCTTC.

This clone was detected only a few times. V usage is TRBV18 and J usage is TRBJ1-1, with D unresolved. The germline V gene has CDR1 KGHSH and CDR2 LQKENI. The CDR3 length is 13 residues. Trimming removed 2 bases at V and 4 bases at J, with 8 bases between. The CDR3 loop is CASSPEESTEAFF. The CDR3 DNA follows: TGTGCCAGCTCACCAGAGGAATCCACTGAAGCTTTCTTT.

The rearrangement uses TRBV9 and TRBJ1-3; D not resolved. This CDR3 contains 14 residues. Germline assignment: CDR1 SGDLS and CDR2 YYNGEE. The V end was cut by 5 bases, the J end by 4 bases, with 13 bases between. CDR3 coding DNA: TGTGCCAGCAGTACAACTCAGGCGGGAAACACCATATATTTT. Its translation is CASSTTQAGNTIYF.

The chain joins TRBV19 to TRBJ2-3, with D perhaps TRBD1 (5 bases). V was clipped by 5 bases and J by 7 bases, with 7 bases between them. From germline, CDR1 is LNHDA and CDR2 SQIVND (reference sequence). The CDR3 consists of 11 residues. The CDR3 sequence: CASSPGNTQYF. Here the CDR3 DNA reads TGTGCCAGTAGTCCAGGGAATACGCAGTATTTT.

The CDR3 DNA is TGTGCCTGGGACCCTAGCGGGGGCACAGATACGCAGTATTTT. Protein sequence: CAWDPSGGTDTQYF. The chain joins TRBV30 to TRBJ2-3; 9 bases align to TRBD2. V shed 5 bases, J shed 1 base, and the junction held 4 bases outside the gene matches. The CDR3 is made up of 14 amino acids. CDR1 is GTSNPN, CDR2 SVGIG, per germline (reference sequence).

The CDR3 DNA reads TGCGCCAGCAGCTTGAATCGGGACACGGATTCTGGAAACACCATATATTTT. Translation: CASSLNRDTDSGNTIYF. The chain recombines TRBV5-1 with TRBJ1-3; tentatively, D is TRBD1 (6 bases). Trimming took off 1 base at V and 1 base at J, with 15 bases between the two ends. The CDR3 spans 17 residues. CDR1 is SGHRS and CDR2 is YFSETQ in the germline V gene.

The chain employs TRBV7-3 and TRBJ1-2, with 12 bases matching TRBD1. Germline CDR1 is SGHTA and CDR2 is FQGTGA. This CDR3 contains 16 residues. With 5 bases clipped from V and 4 bases from J, the junction kept 8 bases outside the gene matches. CDR3: CASSPGTGGFFYGYTF. DNA for the CDR3: TGTGCCAGCAGCCCGGGGACAGGGGGCTTTTTCTATGGCTACACCTTC.

The chain couples TRBV2 to TRBJ1-5; TRBD1 aligns across 7 bases. J was trimmed by 3 bases and V by 3 bases; bases with no gene match: 8. CDR1 SNHLY and CDR2 FYNNEI come from the germline V gene. This CDR3 comprises 16 residues. Written as DNA, the CDR3 is TGTGCCAGCAGTGAGGGTACAGGGGCCTACAATCAGCCCCAGCATTTT. Amino acids: CASSEGTGAYNQPQHF. The variable domain in full, with the rest retrieved from reference TRBV2 and TRBJ1-5, is EPEVTQTPSHQVTQMGQEVILRCVPISNHLYFYWYRQILGQKVEFLVSFYNNEISEKSEIFDDQFSVERPDGSNFTLKIRSTKLEDSAMYFCASSEGTGAYNQPQHFGDGTRLSIL.

The J gene is TRBJ2-7, the V gene TRBV29-1, with a weak D call TRBD2 (6 bases). The CDR3 has 14 residues. Germline loops: CDR1 SQVTM, CDR2 ANQGSEA. V lost 6 bases and J lost 1, with 16 bases in between. CDR3 bases: TGCAGCGTGGAGGAGGGCGGGATTTCCTACGAGCAGTACTTC. Its translation is CSVEEGGISYEQYF.

V usage is TRBV5-6 and J usage is TRBJ2-5; D unclear. Trimming shortened V by 0 bases and J by 2 bases, and 8 bases separated the two germline ends. CDR3 size: 14 residues. Germline loops: CDR1 SGHDT, CDR2 YYEEEE. The DNA of the CDR3 is TGTGCCAGCAGCTTGGGGCCAGCACAAGAGACCCAGTACTTC. This translates into CASSLGPAQETQYF.

The rearrangement joins TRBV6-1 to TRBJ1-5; D gene ambiguous. Germline CDR1 reads MNHNS; CDR2 reads SASEGT. This CDR3 is built from 13 residues. Trimming removed 1 base at V and 4 bases at J, with 5 bases between. CDR3 loop: CASSEGFNQPQHF. The CDR3 DNA reads TGTGCCAGCAGTGAAGGGTTTAATCAGCCCCAGCATTTT.

The gene calls are TRBV2 and TRBJ1-1; 10 positions agree with TRBD1. Unmatched junction bases numbered 11, after V lost 6 bases and J lost 1 base. CDR3 length equals 17 residues. Germline CDR1 SNHLY, CDR2 FYNNEI. In nucleotides, the CDR3 is TGTGCCAGCAGAGGGCAACCGGGACAGGGGACGAACACTGAAGCTTTCTTT. Its protein is CASRGQPGQGTNTEAFF.

This rearrangement joins TRBV19 to TRBJ1-1; perhaps TRBD1 as D (5 bases). The CDR3 is 14 residues long. The germline V and J ends were trimmed by 4 bases and 0 bases, with 9 bases remaining between them. The germline gives CDR1 LNHDA, CDR2 SQIVND (reference sequence). This chain's CDR3 is CASSRQGMNTEAFF. The CDR3 coding sequence is TGTGCCAGTAGTAGGCAGGGAATGAACACTGAAGCTTTCTTT.